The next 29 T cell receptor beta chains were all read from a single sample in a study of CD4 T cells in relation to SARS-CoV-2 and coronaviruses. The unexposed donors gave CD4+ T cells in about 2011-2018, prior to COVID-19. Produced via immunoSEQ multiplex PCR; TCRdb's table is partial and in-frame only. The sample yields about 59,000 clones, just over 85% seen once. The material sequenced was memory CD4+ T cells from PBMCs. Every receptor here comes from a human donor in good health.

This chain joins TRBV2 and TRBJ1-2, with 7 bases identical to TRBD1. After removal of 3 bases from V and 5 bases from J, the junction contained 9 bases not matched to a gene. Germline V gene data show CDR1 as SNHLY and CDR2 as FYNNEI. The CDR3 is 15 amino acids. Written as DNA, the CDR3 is TGTGCCAGCAGTGAGCAGGGACAGAAGCTTTATGGCTACACCTTC. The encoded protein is CASSEQGQKLYGYTF. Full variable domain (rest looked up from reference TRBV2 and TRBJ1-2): EPEVTQTPSHQVTQMGQEVILRCVPISNHLYFYWYRQILGQKVEFLVSFYNNEISEKSEIFDDQFSVERPDGSNFTLKIRSTKLEDSAMYFCASSEQGQKLYGYTFGSGTRLTVV.

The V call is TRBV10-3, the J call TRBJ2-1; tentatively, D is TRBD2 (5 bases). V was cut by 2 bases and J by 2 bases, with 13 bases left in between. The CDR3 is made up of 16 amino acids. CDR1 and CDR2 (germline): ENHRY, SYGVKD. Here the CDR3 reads CAISERGYPPYNEQFF. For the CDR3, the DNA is TGTGCCATCAGTGAGCGCGGGTACCCCCCCTACAATGAGCAGTTCTTC.

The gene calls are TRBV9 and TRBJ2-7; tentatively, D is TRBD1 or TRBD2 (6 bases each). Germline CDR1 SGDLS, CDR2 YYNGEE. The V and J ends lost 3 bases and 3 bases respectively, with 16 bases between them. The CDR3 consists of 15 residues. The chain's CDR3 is CASSGGGIRSYEQYF. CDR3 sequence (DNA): TGTGCCAGCAGCGGAGGGGGGATTCGGAGCTACGAGCAGTACTTC.

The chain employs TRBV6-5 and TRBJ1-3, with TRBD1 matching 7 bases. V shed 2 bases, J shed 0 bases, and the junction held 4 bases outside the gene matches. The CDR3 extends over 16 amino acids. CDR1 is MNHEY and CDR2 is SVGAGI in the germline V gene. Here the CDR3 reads CASSYAGGSSGNTIYF. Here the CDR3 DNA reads TGTGCCAGCAGTTACGCAGGGGGAAGCTCTGGAAACACCATATATTTT.

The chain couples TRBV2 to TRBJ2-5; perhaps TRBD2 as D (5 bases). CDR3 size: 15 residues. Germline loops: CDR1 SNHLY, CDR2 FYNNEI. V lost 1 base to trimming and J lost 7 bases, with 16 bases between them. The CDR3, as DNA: TGTGCCAGCAGTGAAGAAGGGAGTTTACGTGGGACCCAGTACTTC. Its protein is CASSEEGSLRGTQYF. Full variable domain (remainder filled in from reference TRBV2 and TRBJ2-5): EPEVTQTPSHQVTQMGQEVILRCVPISNHLYFYWYRQILGQKVEFLVSFYNNEISEKSEIFDDQFSVERPDGSNFTLKIRSTKLEDSAMYFCASSEEGSLRGTQYFGPGTRLLVL.

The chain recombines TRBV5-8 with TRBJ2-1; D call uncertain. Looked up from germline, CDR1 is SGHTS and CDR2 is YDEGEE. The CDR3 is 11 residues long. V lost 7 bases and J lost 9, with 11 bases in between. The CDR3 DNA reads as TGTGCCAGCGGCCGTTTAGGTGAGCAGTTCTTC. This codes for CASGRLGEQFF.

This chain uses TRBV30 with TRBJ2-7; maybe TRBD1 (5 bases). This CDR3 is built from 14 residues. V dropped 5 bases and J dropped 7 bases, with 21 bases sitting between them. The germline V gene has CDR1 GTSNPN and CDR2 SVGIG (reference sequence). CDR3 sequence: CAWHKGYLPLEQYF. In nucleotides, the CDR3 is TGTGCCTGGCACAAGGGGTACCTCCCCTTGGAGCAGTACTTC.

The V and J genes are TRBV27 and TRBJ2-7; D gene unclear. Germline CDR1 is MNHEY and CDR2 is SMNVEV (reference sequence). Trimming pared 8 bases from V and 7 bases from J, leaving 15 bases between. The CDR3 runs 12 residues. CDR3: CASGSLSREQYF. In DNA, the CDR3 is TGTGCCAGCGGATCATTGAGCCGGGAGCAGTACTTC.

The CDR3 spells CATSRGGTQETQYF. CDR3 bases: TGTGCCACCAGCAGAGGCGGGACCCAAGAGACCCAGTACTTC. The V gene is TRBV15, the J gene TRBJ2-5; D is possibly TRBD2 (6 bases). CDR3 length: 14 amino acids. From germline, CDR1 is LNHNV and CDR2 YYDKDF (reference sequence). Trimming cost V 1 base and J 1 base, with 7 bases left between them.

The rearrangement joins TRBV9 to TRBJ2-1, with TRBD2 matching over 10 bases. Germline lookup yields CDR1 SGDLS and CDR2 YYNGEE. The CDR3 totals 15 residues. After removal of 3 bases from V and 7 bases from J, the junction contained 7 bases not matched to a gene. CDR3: CASSAQASGRNEQFF. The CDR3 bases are TGTGCCAGCAGCGCCCAGGCTAGCGGGAGAAATGAGCAGTTCTTC.

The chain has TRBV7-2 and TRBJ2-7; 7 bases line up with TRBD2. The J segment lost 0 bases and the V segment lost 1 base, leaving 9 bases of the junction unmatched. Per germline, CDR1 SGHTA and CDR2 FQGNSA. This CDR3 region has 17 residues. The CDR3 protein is CASSLGGEGGSSYEQYF. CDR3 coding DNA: TGTGCCAGCAGCTTAGGCGGCGAGGGAGGGAGCTCCTACGAGCAGTACTTC.

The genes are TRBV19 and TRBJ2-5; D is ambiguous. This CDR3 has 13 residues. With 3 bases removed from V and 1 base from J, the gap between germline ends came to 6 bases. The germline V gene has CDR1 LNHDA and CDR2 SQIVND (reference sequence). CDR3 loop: CASSMSRQETQYF. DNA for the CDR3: TGTGCCAGTAGTATGTCCCGCCAAGAGACCCAGTACTTC.

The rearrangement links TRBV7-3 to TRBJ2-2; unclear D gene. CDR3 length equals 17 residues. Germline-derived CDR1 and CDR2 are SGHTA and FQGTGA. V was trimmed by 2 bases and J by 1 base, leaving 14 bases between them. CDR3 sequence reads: CASSLDHSRRNTGELFF. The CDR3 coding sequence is TGTGCCAGCAGCTTAGACCACTCACGCAGGAACACCGGGGAGCTGTTTTTT.

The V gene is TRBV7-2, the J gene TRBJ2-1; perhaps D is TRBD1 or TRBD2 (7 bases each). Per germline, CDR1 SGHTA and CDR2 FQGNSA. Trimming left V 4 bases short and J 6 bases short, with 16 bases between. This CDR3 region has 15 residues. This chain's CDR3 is CASSSQGRGSNEQFF. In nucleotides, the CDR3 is TGTGCCAGCAGCTCACAGGGGAGGGGGAGCAATGAGCAGTTCTTC.

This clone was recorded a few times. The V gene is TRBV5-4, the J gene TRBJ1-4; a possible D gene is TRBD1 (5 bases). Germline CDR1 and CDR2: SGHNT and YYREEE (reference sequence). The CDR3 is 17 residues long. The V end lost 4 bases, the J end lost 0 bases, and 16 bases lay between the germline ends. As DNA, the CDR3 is TGTGCCAGCAGCGAGGACCCGGGGCGTGCAACTAATGAAAAACTGTTTTTT. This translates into CASSEDPGRATNEKLFF.

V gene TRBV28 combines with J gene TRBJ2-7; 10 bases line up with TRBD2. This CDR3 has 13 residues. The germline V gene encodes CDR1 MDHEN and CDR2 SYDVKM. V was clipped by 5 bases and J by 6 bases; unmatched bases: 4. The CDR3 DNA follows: TGTGCCAGCAGTGGGACTAGCGTTCGCGAGCAGTACTTC. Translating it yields CASSGTSVREQYF.

The CDR3 is CASSKGRPDTQYF. For the CDR3, the DNA is TGTGCCAGTAGTAAAGGGAGGCCAGATACGCAGTATTTT. This sequence joins TRBV19 and TRBJ2-3; D is possibly TRBD2 (6 bases). V was clipped by 4 bases and J by 4 bases, with 9 bases between them. The length of the CDR3 is 13 residues. The germline V gene has CDR1 LNHDA and CDR2 SQIVND (reference sequence).

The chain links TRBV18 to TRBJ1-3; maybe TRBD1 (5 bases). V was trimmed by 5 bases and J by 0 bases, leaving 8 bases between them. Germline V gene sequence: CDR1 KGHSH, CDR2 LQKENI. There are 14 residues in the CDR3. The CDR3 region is CASSRGDSGNTIYF. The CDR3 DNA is TGTGCCAGCTCAAGAGGGGACTCTGGAAACACCATATATTTT.

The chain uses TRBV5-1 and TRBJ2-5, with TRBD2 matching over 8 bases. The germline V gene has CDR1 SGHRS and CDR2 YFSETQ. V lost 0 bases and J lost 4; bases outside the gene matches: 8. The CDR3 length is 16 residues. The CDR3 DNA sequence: TGCGCCAGCAGCTTGGGTTTAGCGGGACCGTTAGAGACCCAGTACTTC. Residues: CASSLGLAGPLETQYF. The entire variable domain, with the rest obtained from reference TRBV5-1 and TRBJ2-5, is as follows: KAGVTQTPRYLIKTRGQQVTLSCSPISGHRSVSWYQQTPGQGLQFLFEYFSETQRNKGNFPGRFSGRQFSNSRSEMNVSTLELGDSALYLCASSLGLAGPLETQYFGPGTRLLVL.

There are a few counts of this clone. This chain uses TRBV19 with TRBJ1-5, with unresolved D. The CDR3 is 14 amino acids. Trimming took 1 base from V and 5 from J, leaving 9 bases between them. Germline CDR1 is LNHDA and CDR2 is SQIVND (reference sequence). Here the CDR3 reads CASSIVLRDQPQHF. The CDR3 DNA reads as TGTGCCAGTAGTATAGTTTTGAGGGATCAGCCCCAGCATTTT.

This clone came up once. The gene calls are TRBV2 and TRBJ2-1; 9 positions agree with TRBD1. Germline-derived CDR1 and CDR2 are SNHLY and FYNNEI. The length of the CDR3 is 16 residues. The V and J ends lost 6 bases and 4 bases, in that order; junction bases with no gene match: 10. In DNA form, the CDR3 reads TGTGCCAGCAGCCGCCCGGGACAGGGTCCGTACAATGAGCAGTTCTTC. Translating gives CASSRPGQGPYNEQFF.

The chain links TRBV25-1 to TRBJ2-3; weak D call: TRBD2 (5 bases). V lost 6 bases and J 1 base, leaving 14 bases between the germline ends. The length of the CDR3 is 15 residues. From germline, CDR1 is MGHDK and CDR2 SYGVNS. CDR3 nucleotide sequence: TGTGCCAGCAGGATAAACGGGGATCGCACAGATACGCAGTATTTT. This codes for CASRINGDRTDTQYF.

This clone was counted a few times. The CDR3 spells CASSFRNTEAFF. DNA for the CDR3: TGTGCCAGCAGCTTTAGGAACACTGAAGCTTTCTTT. The V and J genes are TRBV7-8 and TRBJ1-1; no reliable D call. The CDR3 contains 12 residues. V was cut by 3 bases and J by 1 base, with 3 bases left in between. CDR1 and CDR2 (germline): SGHVS, FQNEAQ.

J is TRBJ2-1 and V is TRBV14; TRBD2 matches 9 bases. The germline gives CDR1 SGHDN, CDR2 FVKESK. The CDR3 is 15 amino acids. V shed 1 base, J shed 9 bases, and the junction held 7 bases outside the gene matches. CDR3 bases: TGTGCCAGCAGCCAAGTCCTAGCGGGAATTGGTGAGCAGTTCTTC. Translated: CASSQVLAGIGEQFF. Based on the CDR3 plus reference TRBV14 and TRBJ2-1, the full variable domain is EAGVTQFPSHSVIEKGQTVTLRCDPISGHDNLYWYRRVMGKEIKFLLHFVKESKQDESGMPNNRFLAERTGGTYSTLKVQPAELEDSGVYFCASSQVLAGIGEQFFGPGTRLTVL.

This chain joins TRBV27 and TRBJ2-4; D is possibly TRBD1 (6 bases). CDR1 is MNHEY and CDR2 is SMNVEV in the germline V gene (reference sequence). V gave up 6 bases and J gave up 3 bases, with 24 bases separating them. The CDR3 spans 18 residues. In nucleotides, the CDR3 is TGTGCCAGCAGACCCCTGGGGGCACCGTCCAGAGGCAAAAACATTCAGTACTTC. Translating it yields CASRPLGAPSRGKNIQYF.

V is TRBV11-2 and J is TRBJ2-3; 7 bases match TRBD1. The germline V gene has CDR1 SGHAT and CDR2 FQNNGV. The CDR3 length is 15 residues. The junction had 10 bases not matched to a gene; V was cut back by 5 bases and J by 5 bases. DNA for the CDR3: TGTGCCAGCAGCCCCACGGGACAGAGGCAAGATACGCAGTATTTT. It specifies CASSPTGQRQDTQYF.

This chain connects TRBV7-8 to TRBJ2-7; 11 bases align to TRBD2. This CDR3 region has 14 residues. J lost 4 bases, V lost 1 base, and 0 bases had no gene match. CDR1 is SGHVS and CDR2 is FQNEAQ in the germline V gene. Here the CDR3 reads CASSLGLAGYEQYF. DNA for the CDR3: TGTGCCAGCAGCTTAGGACTAGCGGGATACGAGCAGTACTTC. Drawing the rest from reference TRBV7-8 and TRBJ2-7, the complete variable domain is GAGVSQSPRYKVAKRGQDVALRCDPISGHVSLFWYQQALGQGPEFLTYFQNEAQLDKSGLPSDRFFAERPEGSVSTLKIQRTQQEDSAVYLCASSLGLAGYEQYFGPGTRLTVT.

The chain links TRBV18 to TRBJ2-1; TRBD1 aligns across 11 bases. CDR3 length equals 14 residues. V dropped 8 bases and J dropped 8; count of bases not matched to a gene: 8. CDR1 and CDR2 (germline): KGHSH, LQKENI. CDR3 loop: CASKPGQGVDEQFF. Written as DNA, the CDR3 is TGTGCCAGCAAGCCGGGACAGGGGGTTGATGAGCAGTTCTTC.

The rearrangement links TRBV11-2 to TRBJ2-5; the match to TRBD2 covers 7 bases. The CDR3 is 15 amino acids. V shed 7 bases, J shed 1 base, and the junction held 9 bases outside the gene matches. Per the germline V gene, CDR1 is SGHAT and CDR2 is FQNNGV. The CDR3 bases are TGTGCCAGCATGACCGGCGGGAGTGGCCAAGAGACCCAGTACTTC. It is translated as CASMTGGSGQETQYF.